This is a list of T cell receptor beta chains from one sample in a study of blood T cell repertoires in COVID-19. TCRdb keeps only in-frame clones here, not all; method: immunoSEQ multiplex PCR. The data contain some 300,000 clones, approximately 86% of them singletons. The sample was peripheral blood. The receptors originated from a woman in her 70s with COVID-19, enrolled during active disease. CDR3s include the opening cysteine and the closing phenylalanine or tryptophan. A D gene is named only where the DNA matches it firmly. Clone sizes are given selectively: once, few, many, or a class where the clone is expanded.

D,V,J,size,CDR3,DNA
.,TRBV5-1,TRBJ2-7,.,CASSVGGSLEQYF,TGCGCCAGCAGCGTGGGAGGATCTCTCGAGCAGTACTTC
.,TRBV19,TRBJ1-3,.,CASSIDGDLYSGNTIYF,TGTGCCAGTAGTATAGATGGCGACTTGTACTCTGGAAACACCATATATTTT
.,TRBV12-3/TRBV12-4,TRBJ1-1,few,CASSRGQHTEAFF,TGTGCCAGCAGCCGGGGTCAACACACTGAAGCTTTCTTT
.,TRBV28,TRBJ2-7,.,CASSSESGSYEQYF,TGTGCCAGCAGTTCTGAGTCGGGCTCCTACGAGCAGTACTTC
.,TRBV7-9,TRBJ1-1,.,CASTPTGSELMNTEAFF,TGTGCCAGCACCCCCACGGGGTCAGAACTAATGAACACTGAAGCTTTCTTT
TRBD1,TRBV5-1,TRBJ1-2,.,CASSLTTGSDYGYTF,TGCGCCAGCAGCTTAACGACAGGGAGTGACTATGGCTACACCTTC
.,TRBV5-1,TRBJ1-1,.,CASSSAENTEAFF,TGCGCCAGCAGCTCCGCGGAGAACACTGAAGCTTTCTTT
TRBD1,TRBV28,TRBJ1-3,.,CASSPQGQGYGNTIYF,TGTGCCAGCAGTCCTCAGGGACAGGGGTATGGAAACACCATATATTTT
TRBD1,TRBV10-3,TRBJ2-3,.,CASGWGPGGADTQYF,TGTGCCAGCGGGTGGGGTCCAGGGGGCGCAGATACGCAGTATTTT
TRBD2,TRBV18,TRBJ2-5,.,CASSPFPTSGGSQETQYF,TGTGCCAGCTCACCGTTCCCGACTAGCGGGGGGTCTCAAGAGACCCAGTACTTC
.,TRBV29-1,TRBJ1-1,.,CSVELWTTNTEAFF,TGCAGCGTTGAATTGTGGACAACGAACACTGAAGCTTTCTTT
.,TRBV13,TRBJ2-5,few,CASSPRRVRETQYF,TGTGCCAGCAGCCCCCGCCGGGTTAGGGAGACCCAGTACTTC
.,TRBV18,TRBJ1-1,few,CASSPQQENTEAFF,TGTGCCAGCTCACCACAACAGGAAAACACTGAAGCTTTCTTT
.,TRBV24-1,TRBJ2-7,.,CATSDRTDSYEQYF,TGTGCCACCAGTGACAGGACAGACTCCTACGAGCAGTACTTC
.,TRBV30,TRBJ1-5,.,CAWSVREGTSWRDQPQHF,TGTGCCTGGAGTGTACGCGAGGGGACGTCATGGAGGGATCAGCCCCAGCATTTT
.,TRBV28,TRBJ1-1,.,CASSPEAGRSEAFF,TGTGCCAGCAGTCCGGAGGCGGGCCGATCTGAAGCTTTCTTT
TRBD1,TRBV19,TRBJ2-5,once,CASSIWVRGRETETQYF,TGTGCCAGTAGTATCTGGGTCAGGGGGCGCGAAACTGAGACCCAGTACTTC
.,TRBV5-1,TRBJ2-1,.,CASSISIYDEQFF,TGCGCCAGCTCTATAAGCATTTATGATGAGCAGTTCTTC
TRBD1,TRBV27,TRBJ1-2,.,CASSAGTDQARTF,TGTGCCAGCAGTGCCGGGACAGACCAAGCCCGGACCTTC
.,TRBV14,TRBJ1-4,.,CASSQVRSRVEEKLFF,TGTGCCAGCAGCCAAGTACGTTCCAGGGTCGAGGAAAAACTGTTTTTT
.,TRBV24-1,TRBJ2-5,.,CATSANGGGVQETQYF,TGTGCCACCAGTGCCAATGGCGGGGGCGTTCAAGAGACCCAGTACTTC
.,TRBV19,TRBJ1-2,.,CASSIGGTYGYTF,TGTGCCAGTAGTATCGGGGGGACCTATGGCTACACCTTC
.,TRBV24-1,TRBJ1-2,.,CATTRRGGGVYGYTF,TGTGCCACCACTCGACGTGGGGGAGGGGTCTATGGCTACACCTTC
TRBD1,TRBV6-5,TRBJ2-5,.,CASSYSMSGGRETQYF,TGTGCCAGCAGTTACTCGATGTCAGGGGGCAGGGAGACCCAGTACTTC
TRBD1,TRBV4-1,TRBJ1-2,.,CASSQVGTGGYGYTF,TGCGCCAGCAGCCAAGTTGGGACAGGGGGCTATGGCTACACCTTC
TRBD2,TRBV6-6,TRBJ2-3,.,CASSYSGGDTDTQYF,TGTGCCAGCAGTTATAGCGGGGGGGACACAGATACGCAGTATTTT
.,TRBV10-3,TRBJ1-1,.,CAISESRGLNTEAFF,TGTGCCATCAGTGAGTCTAGGGGATTGAACACTGAAGCTTTCTTT
TRBD1,TRBV7-9,TRBJ1-5,.,CASSFGTGYGPQHF,TGTGCCAGCAGCTTCGGGACAGGGTATGGGCCCCAGCATTTT
.,TRBV6-1,TRBJ1-2,.,CASSEALGGYGYTF,TGTGCCAGCAGTGAAGCATTGGGAGGCTATGGCTACACCTTC
TRBD1,TRBV5-1,TRBJ2-7,once,CASSLGTGILYEQYF,TGCGCCAGCAGCTTGGGGACAGGCATACTCTACGAGCAGTACTTC